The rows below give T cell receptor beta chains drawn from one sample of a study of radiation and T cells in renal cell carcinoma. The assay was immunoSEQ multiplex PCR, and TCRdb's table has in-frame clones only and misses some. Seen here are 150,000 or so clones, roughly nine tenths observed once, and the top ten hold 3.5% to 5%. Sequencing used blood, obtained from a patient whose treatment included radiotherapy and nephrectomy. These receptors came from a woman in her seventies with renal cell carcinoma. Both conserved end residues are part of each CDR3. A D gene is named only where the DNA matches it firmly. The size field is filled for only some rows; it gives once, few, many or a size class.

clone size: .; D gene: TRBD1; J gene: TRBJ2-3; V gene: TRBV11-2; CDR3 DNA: TGTGCCAGCAGCTCAGACAGGGTCGGCACAGATACGCAGTATTTT; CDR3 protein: CASSSDRVGTDTQYF
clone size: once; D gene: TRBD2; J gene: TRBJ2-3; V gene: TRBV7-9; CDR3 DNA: TGTGCCAGCAGCCCGCGACTAGCGGGGATGAGCACAGATACGCAGTATTTT; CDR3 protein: CASSPRLAGMSTDTQYF
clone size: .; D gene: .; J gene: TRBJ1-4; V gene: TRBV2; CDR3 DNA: TGTGCCAGCAGAGCCCCAGGGGTTGAAAAACTGTTTTTT; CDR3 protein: CASRAPGVEKLFF
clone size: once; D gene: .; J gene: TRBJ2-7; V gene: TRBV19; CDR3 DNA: TGTGCCAGTAAGAAGGGCCTTGAGTCCTACGAGCAGTACTTC; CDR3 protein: CASKKGLESYEQYF
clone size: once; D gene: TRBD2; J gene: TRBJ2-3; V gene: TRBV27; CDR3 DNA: TGTGCCAGCAGTCTTTTACGGGTTGGGGGGGGACGCACAGATACGCAGTATTTT; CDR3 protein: CASSLLRVGGGRTDTQYF
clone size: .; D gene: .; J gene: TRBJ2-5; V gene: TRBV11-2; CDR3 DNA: TGTGCCAGCAGCGGAGGGGAGACCCAGTACTTC; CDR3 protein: CASSGGETQYF
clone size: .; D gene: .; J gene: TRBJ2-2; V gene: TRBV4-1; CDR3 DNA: TGCGCCAGCAGCCAGAGGGGTTCTAGTAACACCGGGGAGCTGTTTTTT; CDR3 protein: CASSQRGSSNTGELFF
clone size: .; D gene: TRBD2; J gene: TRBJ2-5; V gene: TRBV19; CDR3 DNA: TGTGCCAGTAGTACGCTAGCGGGGGGCCAAGAGACCCAGTACTTC; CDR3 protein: CASSTLAGGQETQYF
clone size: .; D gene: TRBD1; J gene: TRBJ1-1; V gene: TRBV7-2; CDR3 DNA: TGTGCCAGCAGGGACAGGGGGCGCGGGGTCACTGAAGCTTTCTTT; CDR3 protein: CASRDRGRGVTEAFF
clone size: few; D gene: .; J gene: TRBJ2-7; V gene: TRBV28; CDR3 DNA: TGTGCCAGCAGTTTATATGAACACCTCTACGAGCAGTACTTC; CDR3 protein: CASSLYEHLYEQYF
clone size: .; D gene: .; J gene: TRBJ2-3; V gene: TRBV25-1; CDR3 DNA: TGTGCCAGCAGGGGGGTCGGAGATACGCAGTATTTT; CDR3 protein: CASRGVGDTQYF
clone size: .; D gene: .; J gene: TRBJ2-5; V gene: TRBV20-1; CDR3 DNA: TGCAGTGCTTCCTTTGGCAAGACCCAGTACTTC; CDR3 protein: CSASFGKTQYF
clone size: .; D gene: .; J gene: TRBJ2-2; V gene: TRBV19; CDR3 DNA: TGTGCCAGTAGTACCCCGGGAGCGAACACCGGGGAGCTGTTTTTT; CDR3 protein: CASSTPGANTGELFF
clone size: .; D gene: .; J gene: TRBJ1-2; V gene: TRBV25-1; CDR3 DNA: TGTGCCAGCAGTCAAGCCGGGAACTATGGCTACACCTTC; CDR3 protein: CASSQAGNYGYTF
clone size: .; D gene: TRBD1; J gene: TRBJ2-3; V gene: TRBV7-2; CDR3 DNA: TGTGCCAGCAGCGGACAGGGCAGAGATACGCAGTATTTT; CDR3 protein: CASSGQGRDTQYF
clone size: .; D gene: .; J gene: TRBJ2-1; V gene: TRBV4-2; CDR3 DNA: TGTGCCAGCAGCCAAGAGGAAGGGTTCAATGAGCAGTTCTTC; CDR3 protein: CASSQEEGFNEQFF
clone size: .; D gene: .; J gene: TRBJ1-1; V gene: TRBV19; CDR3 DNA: TGTGCCAGTATAGCGAACACTGAAGCTTTCTTT; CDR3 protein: CASIANTEAFF
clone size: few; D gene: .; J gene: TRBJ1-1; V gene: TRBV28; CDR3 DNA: TGTGCCAGCAGGTACAACACTGAAGCTTTCTTT; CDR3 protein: CASRYNTEAFF
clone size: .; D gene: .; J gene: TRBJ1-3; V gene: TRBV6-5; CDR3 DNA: TGTGCCAGCAGCCTTAAGACTGGCTCTGGAAACACCATATATTTT; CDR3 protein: CASSLKTGSGNTIYF
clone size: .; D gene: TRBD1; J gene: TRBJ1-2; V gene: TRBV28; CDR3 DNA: TGTGCCAGCAGGCCCTCGGGACAGGGCTATGGCTACACCTTC; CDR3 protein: CASRPSGQGYGYTF
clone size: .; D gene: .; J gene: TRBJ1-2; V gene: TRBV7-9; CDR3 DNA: TGTGCCAGCAGCCACGGACAGAGCTATGGCTACACCTTC; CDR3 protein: CASSHGQSYGYTF
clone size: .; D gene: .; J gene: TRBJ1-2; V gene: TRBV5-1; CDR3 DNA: TGCGCCAGCAGCCAAGACCAGAGCTATGGCTACACCTTC; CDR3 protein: CASSQDQSYGYTF